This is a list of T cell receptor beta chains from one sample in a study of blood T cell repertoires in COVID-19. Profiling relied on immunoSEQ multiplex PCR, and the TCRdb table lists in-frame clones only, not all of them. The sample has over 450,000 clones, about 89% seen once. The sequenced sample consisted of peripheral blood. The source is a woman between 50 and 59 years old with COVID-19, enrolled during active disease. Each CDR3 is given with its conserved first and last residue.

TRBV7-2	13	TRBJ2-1	CASSFNRDNEQFF
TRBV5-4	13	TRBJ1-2	CASSLGGGYGYTF
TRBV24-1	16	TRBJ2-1	CATSDPRDSSYNEQFF
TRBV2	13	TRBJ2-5	CAGSRLAQETQYF
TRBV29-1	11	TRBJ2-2	CSVQVTGELFF
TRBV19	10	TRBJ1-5	CASAAGSWHF
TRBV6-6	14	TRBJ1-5	CASSYRGGNQPQHF
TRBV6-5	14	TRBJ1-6	CASIGRQDYSPLHF
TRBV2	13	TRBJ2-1	CASSVRAFYEQFF
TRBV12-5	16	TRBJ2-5	CASGLVRGGARETQYF
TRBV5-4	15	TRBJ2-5	CASRRQGYFQETQYF
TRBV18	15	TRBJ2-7	CASSPGQGATYEQYF
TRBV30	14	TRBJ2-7	CAWGRRSGGSEQYF
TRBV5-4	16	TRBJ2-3	CASSFSQGQGSDTQYF
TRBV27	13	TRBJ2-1	CASSLSRVNEQFF
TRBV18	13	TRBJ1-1	CASSPQAGVGAFF
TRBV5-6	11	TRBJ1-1	CASSGGSVAFF
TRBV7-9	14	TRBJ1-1	CASSLNRGQTEAFF
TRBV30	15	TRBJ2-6	CAWSQGVSGANVLTF
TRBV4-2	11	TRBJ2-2	CASSLTTELFF
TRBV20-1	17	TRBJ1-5	CSASDWGGTGSNQPQHF
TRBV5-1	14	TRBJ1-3	CASSQDRGGNTIYF
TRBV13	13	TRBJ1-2	CASSFRGIYGYTF